This T cell receptor beta chain was found in a study of blood T cell repertoires in COVID-19. Sequenced by immunoSEQ multiplex PCR; TCRdb stores in-frame clones only, minus some. This sample has about 140,000 clones, with roughly 78% found just once. The J segment lost 5 bases and the V segment lost 0 bases, leaving 6 bases of the junction unmatched. The CDR3 sequence is 16 residues long. Germline V gene data show CDR1 as SGHRS and CDR2 as YFSETQ. The chain recombines TRBV5-1 with TRBJ2-3, with TRBD2 matching over 10 bases. This receptor was identified in a man aged 55 to 69 with acute or convalescent COVID-19. Sample: peripheral blood. In DNA, the CDR3 is TGCGCCAGCAGCTTGGATCTAGCGGGAGCTGAAGATACGCAGTATTTT. This translates into CASSLDLAGAEDTQYF.